The 18 T cell receptor beta chains below were found in one sample sequenced in a study of shared clonotypes between healthy human individuals. Profiled with immunoSEQ multiplex PCR; TCRdb holds only in-frame clones, not every one. The table shows 850,000 to 1,100,000 clones, with approximately 77% occurring only once. Input material: memory CD4+ T cells from PBMCs. Noted subset: CD45RA-negative fraction. The receptors originated from a man younger than 35 in good health. Some clones in this sample may be carry-over from other donors' samples.

The J gene is TRBJ1-1, the V gene TRBV5-4; 10 nucleotides line up with TRBD1. J lost 4 bases, V lost 3 bases, and 0 bases had no gene match. CDR1 and CDR2 from the germline V gene are SGHNT and YYREEE (reference sequence). The CDR3 totals 13 residues. The CDR3 sequence: CASSWDRGTEAFF. The CDR3 DNA sequence: TGTGCCAGCAGCTGGGACAGGGGCACTGAAGCTTTCTTT.

This chain connects TRBV5-6 to TRBJ2-7, with unresolved D. V shed 3 bases and J shed 7 bases, with 8 bases lying between them. From germline, CDR1 is SGHDT and CDR2 YYEEEE. CDR3 size: 11 residues. CDR3: CASSYSEEQYF. CDR3 bases: TGTGCCAGCAGCTATTCTGAAGAGCAGTACTTC.

The genes are TRBV5-1 and TRBJ1-3; D unclear. V was pared by 1 base and J by 1 base, with 9 bases between. CDR3 size: 15 residues. Germline V lookup: CDR1 SGHRS, CDR2 YFSETQ. CDR3 sequence: CASSLFSASGNTIYF. CDR3 nucleotides: TGCGCCAGCAGCTTGTTTTCAGCTTCTGGAAACACCATATATTTT.

The chain combines TRBV11-2 with TRBJ2-5; 9 positions match TRBD1. Germline CDR1 is SGHAT and CDR2 is FQNNGV. Losses at the gene ends were 0 bases for V and 2 bases for J; bases not matched to a gene: 10. The CDR3 is 18 amino acids. Written as DNA, the CDR3 is TGTGCCAGCAGCTTAGAAAGTACCGGGACAGGGTTTCAAGAGACCCAGTACTTC. It is translated as CASSLESTGTGFQETQYF.

This clone was recorded only once. The chain joins TRBV5-4 to TRBJ1-3; TRBD1 might be the D (6 bases). The V gene's germline CDR1 is SGHNT and CDR2 YYREEE (reference sequence). The CDR3 covers 18 residues. The V end lost 4 bases, the J end lost 0 bases, and 20 bases lay between the germline ends. As DNA, the CDR3 is TGTGCCAGCAGCGGGGGCGGTCTTAGGGGGAGCTCTGGAAACACCATATATTTT. It is translated as CASSGGGLRGSSGNTIYF.

J is TRBJ1-3 and V is TRBV9, with D tentatively TRBD1 (6 bases). The germline V gene encodes CDR1 SGDLS and CDR2 YYNGEE. This CDR3 spans 14 amino acids. Trimming took off 4 bases at V and 9 bases at J, with 17 bases between the two ends. The CDR3 loop is CASSTRTDRSTIYF. The DNA of the CDR3 is TGTGCCAGCAGCACCCGGACAGACCGGAGCACCATATATTTT.

CDR3 in amino acids: CASSLPRFANPGEQFF. CDR3 nucleotides: TGTGCCAGCAGCTTACCGCGCTTCGCGAATCCGGGTGAGCAGTTCTTC. This chain joins TRBV7-9 and TRBJ2-1; D is undetermined. Germline V lookup: CDR1 SEHNR, CDR2 FQNEAQ (reference sequence). V lost 2 bases, J lost 9 bases, and 20 bases lay in between. This CDR3 has 16 residues.

The rearrangement joins TRBV7-2 to TRBJ2-5, with 13 bases lining up with TRBD2. Trimming at V came to 2 bases and at J to 1 base, leaving 7 bases not matched to a gene. CDR3 length equals 18 residues. Germline V gene sequence: CDR1 SGHTA, CDR2 FQGNSA. The chain's CDR3 is CASSLPPGTSGIQETQYF. The CDR3, as DNA: TGTGCCAGCAGCTTACCTCCCGGGACTAGCGGGATCCAAGAGACCCAGTACTTC.

This clone was counted only a few times. DNA of the CDR3: TGTGCCAGCTCCGTCGTCGGTTTCTCCTACGAGCAGTACTTC. This codes for CASSVVGFSYEQYF. The genes are TRBV18 and TRBJ2-7, with D unclear. V was pared by 6 bases and J by 0 bases, with 12 bases between. This CDR3 comprises 14 residues. CDR1 is KGHSH, CDR2 LQKENI, per germline.

V usage is TRBV18 and J usage is TRBJ2-3; D unresolved. The CDR3 covers 14 residues. The V end lost 3 bases, the J end lost 3 bases, and 10 bases lay between the germline ends. The germline V gene has CDR1 KGHSH and CDR2 LQKENI. As DNA, the CDR3 is TGTGCCAGCTCACCCCAAAAGGGTACAGATACGCAGTATTTT. Translation gives CASSPQKGTDTQYF.

The chain has TRBV5-4 and TRBJ2-1, with 9 bases aligning to TRBD2. This CDR3 has 15 residues. Germline V gene lookup returns CDR1 SGHNT and CDR2 YYREEE (reference sequence). The V segment lost 2 bases and the J segment 4 bases; nucleotides outside the gene matches: 4. DNA for the CDR3: TGTGCCAGCAGCTTTCCTAGCGGGAATTACAATGAGCAGTTCTTC. Protein product: CASSFPSGNYNEQFF.

Turning to this clone: The same CDR3 can be traced to other DNA sequences in this sample. The chain combines TRBV28 with TRBJ2-7; D gene ambiguous. The CDR3 consists of 11 residues. Trimming pared 2 bases from V and 6 bases from J, leaving 5 bases between. Germline CDR1 and CDR2: MDHEN and SYDVKM. CDR3 DNA sequence: TGTGCCAGCAGTTTAGAAGGCGAGCAGTACTTC. The encoded protein is CASSLEGEQYF.

The chain carries TRBV18 and TRBJ2-1; 7 positions agree with TRBD1. The CDR3 is 13 residues long. The V segment lost 3 bases and the J segment 7 bases; nucleotides outside the gene matches: 3. The germline V gene encodes CDR1 KGHSH and CDR2 LQKENI. The CDR3 region is CASSPFRGNEQFF. Here the CDR3 DNA reads TGTGCCAGCTCACCCTTCAGGGGGAATGAGCAGTTCTTC.

The chain employs TRBV5-4 and TRBJ2-2; 11 bases map to TRBD2. The V gene end was trimmed by 4 bases and the J gene end by 6 bases; junction bases not matched to a gene: 11. The V gene's germline CDR1 is SGHNT and CDR2 YYREEE (reference sequence). This CDR3 region has 17 residues. The CDR3 bases are TGTGCCAGCAGCAAGATTCTAGCGGGAGGATGGTCCGGGGAGCTGTTTTTT. This sequence encodes CASSKILAGGWSGELFF.

The chain employs TRBV18 and TRBJ2-1, with TRBD2 identical over 13 bases. The V gene's germline CDR1 is KGHSH and CDR2 LQKENI. J lost 0 bases, V lost 3 bases, and 8 bases had no gene match. The CDR3 runs 19 residues. CDR3 loop: CASSPKQGTSGTSYNEQFF. CDR3 bases: TGTGCCAGCTCACCTAAACAGGGGACTAGCGGGACCTCCTACAATGAGCAGTTCTTC.

CDR3 nucleotides: TGTGCCAGCAGCGTCAGGGGGTTGACAGATACGCAGTATTTT. As protein: CASSVRGLTDTQYF. The rearrangement uses TRBV2 and TRBJ2-3, with 7 nucleotides matching TRBD1. Per germline, CDR1 SNHLY and CDR2 FYNNEI. The CDR3 spans 14 residues. Trimming cost V 6 bases and J 3 bases; bases outside gene matches: 6. Supplemented by reference TRBV2 and TRBJ2-3, the full variable domain reads EPEVTQTPSHQVTQMGQEVILRCVPISNHLYFYWYRQILGQKVEFLVSFYNNEISEKSEIFDDQFSVERPDGSNFTLKIRSTKLEDSAMYFCASSVRGLTDTQYFGPGTRLTVL.

CDR3 coding DNA: TGTGCCAGCAGCTTAGGTTCACCCTACGAGCAGTACTTC. Translating gives CASSLGSPYEQYF. This sequence joins TRBV11-2 and TRBJ2-7, with no clear D. This CDR3 comprises 13 residues. Trimming took off 1 base at V and 2 bases at J, with 6 bases between the two ends. Looked up from germline, CDR1 is SGHAT and CDR2 is FQNNGV. Supplemented by reference TRBV11-2 and TRBJ2-7, the full variable domain reads EAGVAQSPRYKIIEKRQSVAFWCNPISGHATLYWYQQILGQGPKLLIQFQNNGVVDDSQLPKDRFSAERLKGVDSTLKIQPAKLEDSAVYLCASSLGSPYEQYFGPGTRLTVT.

The chain joins TRBV9 to TRBJ2-3; D gene uncertain. The CDR3 contains 16 residues. CDR1 is SGDLS and CDR2 is YYNGEE in the germline V gene. Trimming stripped 0 bases from V and 6 bases from J, with 17 bases between. In DNA, the CDR3 is TGTGCCAGCAGCGTAGGAGCGTGGGCCCTTAGGGATACGCAGTATTTT. Translating it yields CASSVGAWALRDTQYF.